This TCR beta chain originates from a study of blood T cell repertoires in COVID-19. Study summary: Sample material is recorded as cDNA or gDNA derived from T cells, B-cell-depleted T cells, or PBMCs.

Allocation to cohorts depended on clinical history reported by the participants. Original methodology: Cell counts per sample came from amplifying reference gene primers. Sequencing used immunoSEQ multiplex PCR; TCRdb keeps in-frame clones, though not all of them. Clone size and the V and J calls come from that table; the DNA yielded D and trimming. This table has about 280,000 clones, about 87% appearing once. The sequencing sample was made of PBMCs or T cells enriched from blood (not recorded which). The receptor was isolated from a woman aged 25-40 years with acute COVID-19.

The CDR3 region is CASSQESRGQPQHF. The CDR3, as DNA: TGTGCCAGCAGCCAAGAATCCCGAGGGCAGCCCCAGCATTTT. This chain connects TRBV3-1 (or the pseudogene TRBV3-2) to TRBJ1-5; no reliable D call. The germline V gene encodes CDR1 LGHDT and CDR2 YNNKEL (reference sequence). V was cut by 0 bases and J by 7 bases, with 10 bases left in between. This CDR3 comprises 14 residues.